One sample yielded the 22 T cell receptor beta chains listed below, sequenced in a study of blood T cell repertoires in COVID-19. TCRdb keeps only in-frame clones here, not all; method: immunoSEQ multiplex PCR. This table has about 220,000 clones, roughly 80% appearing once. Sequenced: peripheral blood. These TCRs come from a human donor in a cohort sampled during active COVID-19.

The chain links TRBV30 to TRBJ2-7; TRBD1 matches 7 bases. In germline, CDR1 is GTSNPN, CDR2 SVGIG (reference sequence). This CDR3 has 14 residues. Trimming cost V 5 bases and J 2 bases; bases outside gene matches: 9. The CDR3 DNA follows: TGTGCCTGGCTAAACAGGGGTTTTCCCTACGAGCAGTACTTC. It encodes CAWLNRGFPYEQYF.

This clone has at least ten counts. DNA for the CDR3: TGTGCCTGGTTCCACCCAGCGGGAAGGTCCGGGGAGCTGTTTTTT. Encoded protein: CAWFHPAGRSGELFF. The V call is TRBV30, the J call TRBJ2-2, with TRBD2 identical over 7 bases. Germline CDR1 GTSNPN, CDR2 SVGIG (reference sequence). CDR3 length: 15 residues. With 5 bases clipped from V and 6 bases from J, the junction kept 12 bases outside the gene matches.

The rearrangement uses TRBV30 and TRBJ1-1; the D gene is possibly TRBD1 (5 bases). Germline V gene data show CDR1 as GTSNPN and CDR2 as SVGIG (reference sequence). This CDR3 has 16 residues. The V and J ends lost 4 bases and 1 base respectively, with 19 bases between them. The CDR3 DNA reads TGTGCCTGGATTCCTCCCGGGGGAAAGAGGAACACTGAAGCTTTCTTT. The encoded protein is CAWIPPGGKRNTEAFF.

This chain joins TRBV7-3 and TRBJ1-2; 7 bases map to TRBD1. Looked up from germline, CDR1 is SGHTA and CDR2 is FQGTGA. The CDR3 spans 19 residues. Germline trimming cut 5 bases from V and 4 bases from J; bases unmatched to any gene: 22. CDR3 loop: CASSRFRLGQSKFLYGYTF. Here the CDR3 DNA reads TGTGCCAGCAGCCGATTTCGGTTGGGACAGAGTAAATTCCTCTATGGCTACACCTTC.

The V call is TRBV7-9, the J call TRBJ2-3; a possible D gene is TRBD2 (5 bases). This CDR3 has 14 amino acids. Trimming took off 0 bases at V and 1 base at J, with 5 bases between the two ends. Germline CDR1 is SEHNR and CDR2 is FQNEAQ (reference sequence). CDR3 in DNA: TGTGCCAGCAGCTTAGCGGGAGGCACAGATACGCAGTATTTT. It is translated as CASSLAGGTDTQYF.

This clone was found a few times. The CDR3 bases are TGTGCCAGCAGCGAGGGGGCTGAAGCTTTCTTT. Translated, it gives CASSEGAEAFF. This chain links TRBV27 with TRBJ1-1; TRBD1 might be the D (6 bases). Trimming took 6 bases from V and 6 from J, leaving 8 bases between them. This CDR3 has 11 amino acids. Germline V gene data show CDR1 as MNHEY and CDR2 as SMNVEV (reference sequence).

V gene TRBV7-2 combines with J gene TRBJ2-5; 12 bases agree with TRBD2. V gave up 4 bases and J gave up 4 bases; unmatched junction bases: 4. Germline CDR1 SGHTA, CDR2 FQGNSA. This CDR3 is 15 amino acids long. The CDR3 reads CASSSPGLAGETQYF. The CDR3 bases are TGTGCCAGCAGCTCTCCGGGACTAGCGGGAGAGACCCAGTACTTC.

CDR3 sequence: CASSGRGPEQFF. The CDR3 DNA sequence: TGTGCCAGCAGTGGCCGTGGCCCTGAGCAGTTCTTC. The rearrangement links TRBV6-6 to TRBJ2-1, with D hard to call. The V end was cut by 5 bases, the J end by 9 bases, with 11 bases between. Germline CDR1 MNHNY, CDR2 SVGAGI (reference sequence). The CDR3 covers 12 residues.

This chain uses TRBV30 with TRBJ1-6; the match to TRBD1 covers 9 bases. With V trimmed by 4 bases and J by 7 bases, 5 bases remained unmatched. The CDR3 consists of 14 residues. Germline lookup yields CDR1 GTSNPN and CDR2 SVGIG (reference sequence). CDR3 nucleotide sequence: TGTGCCTGGACCCTGACAGGGGGAAATTCACCCCTCCACTTT. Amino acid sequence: CAWTLTGGNSPLHF. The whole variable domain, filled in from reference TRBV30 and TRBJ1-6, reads SQTIHQWPATLVQPVGSPLSLECTVEGTSNPNLYWYRQAAGRGLQLLFYSVGIGQISSEVPQNLSASRPQDRQFILSSKKLLLSDSGFYLCAWTLTGGNSPLHFGNGTRLTVT.

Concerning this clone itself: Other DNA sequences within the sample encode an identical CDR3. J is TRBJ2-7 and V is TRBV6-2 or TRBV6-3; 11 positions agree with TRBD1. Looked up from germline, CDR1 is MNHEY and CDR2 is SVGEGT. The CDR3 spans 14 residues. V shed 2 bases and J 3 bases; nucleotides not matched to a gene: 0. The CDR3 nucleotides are TGTGCCAGCAGTTACGGGACAGGGGGCTACGAGCAGTACTTC. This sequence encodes CASSYGTGGYEQYF.

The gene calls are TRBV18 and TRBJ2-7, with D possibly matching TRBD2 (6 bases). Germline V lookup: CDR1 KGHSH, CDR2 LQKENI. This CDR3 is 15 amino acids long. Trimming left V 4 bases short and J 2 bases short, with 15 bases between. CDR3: CASSRNRDSAYEQYF. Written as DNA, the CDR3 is TGTGCCAGCTCACGTAATCGGGACTCAGCCTACGAGCAGTACTTC. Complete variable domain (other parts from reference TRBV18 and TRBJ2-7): NAGVMQNPRHLVRRRGQEARLRCSPMKGHSHVYWYRQLPEEGLKFMVYLQKENIIDESGMPKERFSAEFPKEGPSILRIQQVVRGDSAAYFCASSRNRDSAYEQYFGPGTRLTVT.

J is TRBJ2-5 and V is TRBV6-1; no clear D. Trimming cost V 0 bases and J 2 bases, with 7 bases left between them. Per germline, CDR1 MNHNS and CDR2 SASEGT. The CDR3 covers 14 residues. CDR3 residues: CASSEARWQETQYF. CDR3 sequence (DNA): TGTGCCAGCAGTGAAGCGCGATGGCAAGAGACCCAGTACTTC.

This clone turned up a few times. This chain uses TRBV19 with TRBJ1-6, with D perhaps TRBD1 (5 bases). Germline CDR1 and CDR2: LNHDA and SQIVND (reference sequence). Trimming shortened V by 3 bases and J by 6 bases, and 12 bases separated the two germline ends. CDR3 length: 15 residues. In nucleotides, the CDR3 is TGTGCCAGTAGTATCCAGGTCGGGGGTAATTCACCCCTCCACTTT. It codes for CASSIQVGGNSPLHF. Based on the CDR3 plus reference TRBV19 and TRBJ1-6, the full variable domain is DGGITQSPKYLFRKEGQNVTLSCEQNLNHDAMYWYRQDPGQGLRLIYYSQIVNDFQKGDIAEGYSVSREKKESFPLTVTSAQKNPTAFYLCASSIQVGGNSPLHFGNGTRLTVT.

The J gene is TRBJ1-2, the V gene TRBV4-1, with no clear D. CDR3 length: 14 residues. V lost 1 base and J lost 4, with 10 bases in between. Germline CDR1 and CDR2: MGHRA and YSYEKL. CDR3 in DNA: TGCGCCAGCAGCCAAGTCACTTACGCCTATGGCTACACCTTC. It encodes CASSQVTYAYGYTF.

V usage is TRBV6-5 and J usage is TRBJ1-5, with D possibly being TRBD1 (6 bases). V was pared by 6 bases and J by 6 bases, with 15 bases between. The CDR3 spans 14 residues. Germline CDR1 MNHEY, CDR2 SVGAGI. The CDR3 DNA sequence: TGTGCCAGCAGAGCGACAGGTTCGGGTCAGCCCCAGCATTTT. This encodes CASRATGSGQPQHF.

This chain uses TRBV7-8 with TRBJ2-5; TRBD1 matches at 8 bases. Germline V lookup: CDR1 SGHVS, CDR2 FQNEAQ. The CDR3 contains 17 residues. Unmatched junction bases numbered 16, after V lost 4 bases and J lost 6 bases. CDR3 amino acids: CASSSVSTGESRKTQYF. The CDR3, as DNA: TGTGCCAGCAGCTCCGTCTCGACAGGGGAGAGTCGAAAGACCCAGTACTTC.

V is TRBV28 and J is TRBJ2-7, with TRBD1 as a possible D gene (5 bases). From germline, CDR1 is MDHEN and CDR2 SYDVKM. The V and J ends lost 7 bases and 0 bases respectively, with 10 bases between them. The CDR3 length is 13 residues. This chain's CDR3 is CASIDSLSYEQYF. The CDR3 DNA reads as TGTGCCAGCATCGACAGTCTCTCCTACGAGCAGTACTTC.

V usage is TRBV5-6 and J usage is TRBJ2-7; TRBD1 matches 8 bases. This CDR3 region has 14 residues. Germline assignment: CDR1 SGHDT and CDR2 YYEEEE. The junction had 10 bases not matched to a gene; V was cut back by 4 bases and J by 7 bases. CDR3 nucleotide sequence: TGTGCCAGCAGCCTCAGGGGGCGCGGGCGAGAGCAGTACTTC. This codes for CASSLRGRGREQYF.

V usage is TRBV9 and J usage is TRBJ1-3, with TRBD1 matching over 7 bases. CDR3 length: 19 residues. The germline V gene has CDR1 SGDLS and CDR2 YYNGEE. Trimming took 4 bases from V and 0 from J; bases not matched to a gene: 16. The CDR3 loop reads CASSSQGGGRIYSGNTIYF. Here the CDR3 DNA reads TGTGCCAGCAGCTCCCAAGGGGGCGGTCGGATTTACTCTGGAAACACCATATATTTT.

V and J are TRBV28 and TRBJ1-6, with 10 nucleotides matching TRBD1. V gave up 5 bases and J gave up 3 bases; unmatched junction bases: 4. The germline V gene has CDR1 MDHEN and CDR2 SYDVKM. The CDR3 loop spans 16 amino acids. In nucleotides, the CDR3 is TGTGCCAGCAGTCACCGGACAGGGGGCTATAATTCACCCCTCCACTTT. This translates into CASSHRTGGYNSPLHF.

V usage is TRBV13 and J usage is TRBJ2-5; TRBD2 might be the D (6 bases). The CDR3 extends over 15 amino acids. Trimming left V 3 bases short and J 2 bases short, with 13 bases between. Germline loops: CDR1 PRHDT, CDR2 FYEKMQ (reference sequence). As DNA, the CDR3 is TGTGCCAGCAGCTTGTGGGCGCGGGAACAAGAGACCCAGTACTTC. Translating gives CASSLWAREQETQYF.

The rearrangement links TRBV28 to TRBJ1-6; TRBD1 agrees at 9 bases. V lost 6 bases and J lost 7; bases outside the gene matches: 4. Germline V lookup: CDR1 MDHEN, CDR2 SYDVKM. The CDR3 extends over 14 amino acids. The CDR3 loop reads CASSTGTGNSPLHF. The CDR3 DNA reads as TGTGCCAGCAGCACGGGGACAGGGAATTCACCCCTCCACTTT.